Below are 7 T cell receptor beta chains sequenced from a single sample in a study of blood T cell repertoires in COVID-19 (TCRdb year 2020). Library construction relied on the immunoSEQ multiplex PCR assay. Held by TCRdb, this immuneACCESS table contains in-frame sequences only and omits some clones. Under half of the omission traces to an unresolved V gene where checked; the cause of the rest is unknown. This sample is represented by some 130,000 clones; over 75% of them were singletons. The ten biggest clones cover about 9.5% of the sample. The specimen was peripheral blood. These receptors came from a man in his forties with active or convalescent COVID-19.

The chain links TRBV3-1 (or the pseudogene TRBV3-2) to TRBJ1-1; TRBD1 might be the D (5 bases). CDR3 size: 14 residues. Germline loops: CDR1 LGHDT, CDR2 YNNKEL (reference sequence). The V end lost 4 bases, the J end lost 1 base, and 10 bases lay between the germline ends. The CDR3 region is CASSLDRTNTEAFF. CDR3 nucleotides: TGTGCCAGCAGCCTAGACAGAACGAACACTGAAGCTTTCTTT.

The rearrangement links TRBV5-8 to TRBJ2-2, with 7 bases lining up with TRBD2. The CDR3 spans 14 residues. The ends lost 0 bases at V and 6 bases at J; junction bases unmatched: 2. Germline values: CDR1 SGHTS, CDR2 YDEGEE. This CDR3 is CASSLAGGSGELFF. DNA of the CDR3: TGTGCCAGCAGCTTGGCCGGGGGGTCCGGGGAGCTGTTTTTT.

CDR3: CASSLYRGDVEQYF. CDR3 coding DNA: TGTGCCAGCAGTTTATATCGGGGGGATGTCGAGCAGTACTTC. This chain links TRBV27 with TRBJ2-7, with 7 bases aligning to TRBD2. With V trimmed by 1 base and J by 6 bases, 6 bases remained unmatched. CDR1 and CDR2 from the germline V gene are MNHEY and SMNVEV (reference sequence). The CDR3 has 14 amino acids.

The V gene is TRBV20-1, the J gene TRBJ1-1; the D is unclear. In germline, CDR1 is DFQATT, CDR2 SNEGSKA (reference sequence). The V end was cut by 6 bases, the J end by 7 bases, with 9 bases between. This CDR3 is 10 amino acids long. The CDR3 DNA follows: TGCAGTGCACAGAAGTTTGAAGCTTTCTTT. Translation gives CSAQKFEAFF.

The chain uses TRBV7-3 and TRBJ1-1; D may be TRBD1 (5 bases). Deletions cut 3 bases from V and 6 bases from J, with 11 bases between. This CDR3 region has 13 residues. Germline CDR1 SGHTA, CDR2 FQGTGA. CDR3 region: CASSFQGLPEAFF. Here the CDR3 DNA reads TGTGCCAGCAGCTTTCAGGGCCTCCCTGAAGCTTTCTTT. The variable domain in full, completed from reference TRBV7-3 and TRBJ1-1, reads GAGVSQTPSNKVTEKGKYVELRCDPISGHTALYWYRQSLGQGPEFLIYFQGTGAADDSGLPNDRFFAVRPEGSVSTLKIQRTERGDSAVYLCASSFQGLPEAFFGQGTRLTVV.

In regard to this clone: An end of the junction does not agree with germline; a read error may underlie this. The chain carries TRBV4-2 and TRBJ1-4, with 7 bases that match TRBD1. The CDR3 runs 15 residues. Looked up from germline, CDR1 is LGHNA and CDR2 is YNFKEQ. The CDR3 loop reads CATSRQGVGDEKLFF. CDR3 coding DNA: TGTGCCACCAGCCGGCAGGGGGTGGGGGATGAAAAACTGTTTTTT.

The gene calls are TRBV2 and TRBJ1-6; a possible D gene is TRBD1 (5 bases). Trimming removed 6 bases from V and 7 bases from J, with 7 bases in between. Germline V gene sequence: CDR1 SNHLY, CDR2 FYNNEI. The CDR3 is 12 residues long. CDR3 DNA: TGTGCCAGCAGAGCAGGGAATTCACCCCTCCACTTT. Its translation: CASRAGNSPLHF.